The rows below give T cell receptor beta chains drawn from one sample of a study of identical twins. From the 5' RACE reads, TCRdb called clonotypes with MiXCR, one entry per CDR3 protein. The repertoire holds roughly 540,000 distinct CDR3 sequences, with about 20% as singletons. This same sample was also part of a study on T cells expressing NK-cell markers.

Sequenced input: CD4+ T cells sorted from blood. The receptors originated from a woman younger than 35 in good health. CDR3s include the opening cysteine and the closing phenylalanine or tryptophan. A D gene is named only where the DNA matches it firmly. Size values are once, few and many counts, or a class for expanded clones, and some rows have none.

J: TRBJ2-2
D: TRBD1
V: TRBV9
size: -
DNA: TGTGCCAGCAGCGTAGACGGACAGGGGTCCGGGGAGCTGTTTTTT
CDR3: CASSVDGQGSGELFF

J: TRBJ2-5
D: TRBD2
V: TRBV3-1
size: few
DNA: TGTGCCAGCAGCCATCGCGGACTAGGCGCGGAGACCCAGTACTTC
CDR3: CASSHRGLGAETQYF

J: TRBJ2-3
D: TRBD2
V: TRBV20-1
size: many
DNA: TGCAGTGCTCGCCCTGCGGGGGGCACAGATACGCAGTATTTT
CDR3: CSARPAGGTDTQYF

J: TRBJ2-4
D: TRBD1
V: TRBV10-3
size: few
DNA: TGTGCCATCAGTAGACAGGGGAACATTCAGTACTTC
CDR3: CAISRQGNIQYF

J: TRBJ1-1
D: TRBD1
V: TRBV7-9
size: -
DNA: TGTGCCAGCAGCTTCCGGACAGGGGGTAACACTGAAGCTTTCTTT
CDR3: CASSFRTGGNTEAFF

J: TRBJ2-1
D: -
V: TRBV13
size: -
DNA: TGTGCCAGCAGCTTACTATCGAGGGTCCGGTTCTTC
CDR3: CASSLLSRVRFF

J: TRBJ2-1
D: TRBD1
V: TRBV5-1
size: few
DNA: TGCGCCAGCAGCGGCATAGGACAGGGAGTCCAAGGGTCCTACAATGAGCAGTTCTTC
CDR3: CASSGIGQGVQGSYNEQFF

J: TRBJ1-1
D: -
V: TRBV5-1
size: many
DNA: TGCGCCAGCAGGCCCACACGTGGTAGGGGAAACACTGAAGCTTTCTTT
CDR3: CASRPTRGRGNTEAFF

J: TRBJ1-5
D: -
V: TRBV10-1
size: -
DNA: TGCGCCAGCTTAGGGAGCGGACAGCCCCAGCATTTT
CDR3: CASLGSGQPQHF

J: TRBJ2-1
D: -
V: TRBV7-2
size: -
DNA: TGTGCCAGCAGCCAGCCAGGGGGGGCCTACTCTGAGCAGTTCTTC
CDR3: CASSQPGGAYSEQFF

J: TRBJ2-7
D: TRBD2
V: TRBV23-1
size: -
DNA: TGCGCCAGCAGTCCGCCGACTAGCGGGAGGTACGAGCAGTACTTC
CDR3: CASSPPTSGRYEQYF

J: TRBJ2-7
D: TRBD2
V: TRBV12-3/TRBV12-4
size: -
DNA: TGTGCCAGCAGTCCGCGACTAGCGGCAGGACCCTCCCACGAGCAGTACTTC
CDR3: CASSPRLAAGPSHEQYF

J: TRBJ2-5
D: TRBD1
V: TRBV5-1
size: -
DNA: TGCGCCAGCAGCTTGAATGTGGGACAGTCCCAAGAGACCCAGTACTTC
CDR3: CASSLNVGQSQETQYF

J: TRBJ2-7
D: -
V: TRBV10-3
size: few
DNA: TGTGCCATCGGAGAACAGGGCGACGAGCAGTACTTC
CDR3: CAIGEQGDEQYF

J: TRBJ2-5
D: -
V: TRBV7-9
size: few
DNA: TGTGCCAGCAGCGTATCCAGCGGGCGGGGGACCCAGTACTTC
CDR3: CASSVSSGRGTQYF

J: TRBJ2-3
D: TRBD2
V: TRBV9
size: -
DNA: TGTGCCAGCAGCGTCAGCGGGGTGAGCACAGATACGCAGTATTTT
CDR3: CASSVSGVSTDTQYF

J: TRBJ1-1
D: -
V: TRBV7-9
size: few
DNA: TGTGCCAGCAGCTTAGAAAGTTGGACCCCGAGGGCTGAAGCTTTCTTT
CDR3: CASSLESWTPRAEAFF

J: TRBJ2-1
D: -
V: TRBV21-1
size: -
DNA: TGTGCCAGCAGCAATCCAAGACAGGGGGAGAATGAGCAGTTCTTC
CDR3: CASSNPRQGENEQFF

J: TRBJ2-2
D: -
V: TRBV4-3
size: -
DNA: TGCGCCAGCAGCCAAGAACCTAGCTGGGTCGGGGAGCTGTTTTTT
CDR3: CASSQEPSWVGELFF

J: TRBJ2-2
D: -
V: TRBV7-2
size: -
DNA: TGTGCCACAACATACTTAGTTGGCACCGGGGAGCTGTTTTTT
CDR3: CATTYLVGTGELFF

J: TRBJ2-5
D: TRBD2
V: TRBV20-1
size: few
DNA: TGCAGTGCTGGACCTCAGACCGGGGGGGAGACCCAGTACTTC
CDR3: CSAGPQTGGETQYF

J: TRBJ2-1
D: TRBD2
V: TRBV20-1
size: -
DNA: TGCAGTGCCCGAGAGGGGACTAGGTCGTGGAATGAGCAGTTCTTC
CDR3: CSAREGTRSWNEQFF

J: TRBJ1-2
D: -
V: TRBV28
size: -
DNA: TGTGCCAGCTCCCCTAGTAACTATGGCTACACCTTC
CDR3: CASSPSNYGYTF

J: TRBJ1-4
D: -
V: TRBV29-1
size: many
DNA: TGCAGCGTGACGCACGGGGCTGTTGATGAAAAACTGTTTTTT
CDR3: CSVTHGAVDEKLFF

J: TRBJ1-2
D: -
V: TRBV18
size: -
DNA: TGTGCCAGCTCACGGGCATTCTATGGCTACACCTTC
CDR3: CASSRAFYGYTF

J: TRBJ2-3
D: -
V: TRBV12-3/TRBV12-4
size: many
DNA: TGTGCCAGCAGCAAACGCAGGGGGGCAGATACGCAGTATTTT
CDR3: CASSKRRGADTQYF

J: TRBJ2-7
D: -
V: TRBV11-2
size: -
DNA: TGTGCCAGCAGCCCCGGGACCCTCCTAAGCCTCGCTAGAGAGGGTAACGAGCAGTACTTC
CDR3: CASSPGTLLSLAREGNEQYF

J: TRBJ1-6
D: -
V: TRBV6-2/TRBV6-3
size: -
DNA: TGTGCCAGCAGTTACGAGTCGTCACCCCTCCACTTT
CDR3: CASSYESSPLHF

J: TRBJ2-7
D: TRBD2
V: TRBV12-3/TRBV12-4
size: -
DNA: TGTGCCAGCAGTTCGGGACTAGCGGGAGGGTTTTCCTACGAGCAGTACTTC
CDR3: CASSSGLAGGFSYEQYF

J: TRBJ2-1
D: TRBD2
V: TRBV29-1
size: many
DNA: TGCAGCGTTGAGTCAGGGAGGGCGGTCTCCTACAATGAGCAGTTCTTC
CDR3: CSVESGRAVSYNEQFF

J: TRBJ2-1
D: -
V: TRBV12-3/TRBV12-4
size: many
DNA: TGCGCCAGCAGTCCAGACAGCTACAATGAGCAGTTCTTC
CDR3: CASSPDSYNEQFF

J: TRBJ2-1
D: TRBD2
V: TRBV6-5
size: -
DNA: TGTGCCAGCAGTTACTCAGTTGGGAGGGCCATTGGTCGGTTCTTC
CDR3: CASSYSVGRAIGRFF

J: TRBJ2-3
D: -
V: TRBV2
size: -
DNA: TGTGCCAGCAGTTTCAGGGGTAGCACAGATACGCAGTATTTT
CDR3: CASSFRGSTDTQYF